Here is one TCR beta chain with its context. This entry is derived from a study of control samples from healthy donors and cancer patients. Trimming left V 4 bases short and J 1 base short, with 13 bases between. The CDR3 covers 15 residues. Germline V gene data show CDR1 as LGHNA and CDR2 as YNFKEQ. Using immunoSEQ multiplex PCR, the repertoire was profiled, and TCRdb retains in-frame clones only, with some absent. The sample lists more than 100,000 clones, about 89% occurring once. V usage is TRBV4-2 and J usage is TRBJ1-1; possible D gene TRBD1, 6 bases. Sequencing used PBMCs. This TCR was recovered from a man aged 60 to 69 with lung cancer. The CDR3 is CASSLSSTGNTEAFF. In nucleotides, the CDR3 is TGTGCCAGCAGCCTAAGTTCGACAGGGAACACTGAAGCTTTCTTT.